The 23 T cell receptor beta chains presented below share a single source sample, sequenced in a study of blood T cell repertoires in COVID-19. TCRdb's table, derived via immunoSEQ multiplex PCR, lists solely in-frame clones and lacks some. The sample contains approximately 350,000 clones, about 93% of which appear only once. The sample was peripheral blood. These receptor sequences come from a woman younger than 30 who had recovered from COVID-19.

This sequence joins TRBV3-1 (or the pseudogene TRBV3-2) and TRBJ1-6, with TRBD1 as a possible D gene (6 bases). The CDR3 sequence is 15 residues long. V lost 4 bases and J lost 8, with 15 bases in between. Germline V gene data show CDR1 as LGHDT and CDR2 as YNNKEL (reference sequence). The CDR3 DNA reads TGTGCCAGCAGCCTGACAGGCGCCGGGGATTCACCCCTCCACTTT. This sequence encodes CASSLTGAGDSPLHF.

The chain combines TRBV19 with TRBJ1-5; 7 bases line up with TRBD1. The CDR3 has 15 amino acids. After removal of 1 base from V and 7 bases from J, the junction contained 7 bases not matched to a gene. In germline, CDR1 is LNHDA, CDR2 SQIVND (reference sequence). CDR3 region: CASSIVKGARQPQHF. CDR3 sequence (DNA): TGTGCCAGTAGTATAGTTAAGGGGGCAAGACAGCCCCAGCATTTT. Based on the CDR3 plus reference TRBV19 and TRBJ1-5, the full variable domain is DGGITQSPKYLFRKEGQNVTLSCEQNLNHDAMYWYRQDPGQGLRLIYYSQIVNDFQKGDIAEGYSVSREKKESFPLTVTSAQKNPTAFYLCASSIVKGARQPQHFGDGTRLSIL.

V is TRBV12-3 or TRBV12-4 and J is TRBJ2-7; 9 bases fit TRBD2. Losses at the gene ends were 5 bases for V and 6 bases for J; bases not matched to a gene: 5. The CDR3 covers 13 residues. CDR3 sequence reads: CASSEGLAGEQYV. The DNA of the CDR3 is TGTGCCAGCAGTGAGGGACTAGCCGGCGAGCAGTACGTC.

The chain links TRBV5-6 to TRBJ2-1, with 10 bases that match TRBD2. V lost 1 base and J lost 7; bases outside the gene matches: 5. Germline V gives CDR1 SGHDT, CDR2 YYEEEE. The CDR3 covers 15 residues. CDR3 sequence: CASSLRPSGRNEQFF. CDR3 DNA sequence: TGTGCCAGCAGCTTGCGGCCTAGCGGGAGAAATGAGCAGTTCTTC. Variable domain in full (rest from reference TRBV5-6 and TRBJ2-1): DAGVTQSPTHLIKTRGQQVTLRCSPKSGHDTVSWYQQALGQGPQFIFQYYEEEERQRGNFPDRFSGHQFPNYSSELNVNALLLGDSALYLCASSLRPSGRNEQFFGPGTRLTVL.

The genes are TRBV7-2 and TRBJ2-1, with TRBD1 matching over 9 bases. The CDR3 runs 16 residues. The trim removed 5 bases at V and 8 bases at J, leaving 13 bases unmatched. Germline CDR1 reads SGHTA; CDR2 reads FQGNSA. The CDR3 coding sequence is TGTGCCAGCAGCAGAGGGACAGGGCGAATTGTTTATGAGCAGTTCTTC. This encodes CASSRGTGRIVYEQFF.

The V gene is TRBV10-1, the J gene TRBJ2-2; a possible D gene is TRBD1 (6 bases). Germline V gene lookup returns CDR1 WNHNN and CDR2 SYGVQD (reference sequence). The CDR3 runs to 13 residues. V was pared by 3 bases and J by 7 bases, with 9 bases between. CDR3 sequence (DNA): TGCGCCAGCAGTGAAAGGGGGATCGGGGAGCTGTTTTTT. This sequence encodes CASSERGIGELFF.

This chain uses TRBV27 with TRBJ1-6; 11 bases are a match to TRBD1. Germline values: CDR1 MNHEY, CDR2 SMNVEV (reference sequence). After removal of 4 bases from V and 7 bases from J, the junction contained 6 bases not matched to a gene. The CDR3 consists of 16 residues. This CDR3 is CASSYDRDRGNSPLHF. Here the CDR3 DNA reads TGTGCCAGCAGTTACGACCGGGACAGGGGGAATTCACCCCTCCACTTT.

This clone was seen only once. The chain combines TRBV30 with TRBJ1-2; D is uncertain. Germline V gives CDR1 GTSNPN, CDR2 SVGIG (reference sequence). CDR3 length: 12 amino acids. The ends were cut back, 3 bases at V and 2 bases at J, with 7 bases in the middle. CDR3 sequence (DNA): TGTGCCTGGAGGGCGGGGAACTATGGCTACACCTTC. It encodes CAWRAGNYGYTF.

The rearrangement links TRBV18 to TRBJ2-7; D possibly corresponds to TRBD2 (6 bases). The germline V and J ends were trimmed by 3 bases and 3 bases, with 15 bases remaining between them. Germline CDR1 is KGHSH and CDR2 is LQKENI. CDR3 length: 15 residues. Here the CDR3 reads CASSPPGSLLYEQYV. CDR3 sequence (DNA): TGTGCCAGCTCACCGCCCGGGAGCCTGCTCTACGAGCAGTACGTC.

The chain combines TRBV6-5 with TRBJ1-4, with TRBD1 identical over 8 bases. With V trimmed by 6 bases and J by 5 bases, 5 bases remained unmatched. The germline gives CDR1 MNHEY, CDR2 SVGAGI. This CDR3 is built from 14 residues. In DNA form, the CDR3 reads TGTGCCAGCAGAACGTACAGGGGGAATGAAAAACTGTTTTTT. Its translation: CASRTYRGNEKLFF.

This clone was seen once. The chain is built from TRBV5-1 and TRBJ2-2; TRBD2 is a possible D gene (6 bases). V gave up 7 bases and J gave up 7 bases, with 26 bases separating them. This CDR3 is 17 amino acids long. Germline loops: CDR1 SGHRS, CDR2 YFSETQ. The CDR3 sequence: CASSPEVAAGAGGELFF. CDR3 bases: TGCGCCAGCTCACCGGAGGTAGCGGCGGGCGCGGGCGGGGAGCTGTTTTTT.

This chain uses TRBV6-2 or TRBV6-3 with TRBJ2-2; D gene unclear. The V end lost 6 bases, the J end lost 6 bases, and 20 bases lay between the germline ends. The germline gives CDR1 MNHEY, CDR2 SVGEGT. The CDR3 sequence is 16 residues long. The CDR3 spells CASSPIPDLSPGELFF. CDR3 DNA: TGTGCCAGCAGCCCCATACCCGACTTGAGCCCCGGGGAGCTGTTTTTT.

The V and J genes are TRBV30 and TRBJ2-6, with 13 bases lining up with TRBD2. The V gene's germline CDR1 is GTSNPN and CDR2 SVGIG (reference sequence). The CDR3 runs to 17 residues. J gave up 4 bases and V 8 bases, and 11 bases lay outside the gene matches. CDR3 coding DNA: TGTGCCGGGGGACTAGCGGGGCGCTCTGCGGGGGCCAACGTCCTGACTTTC. Translation: CAGGLAGRSAGANVLTF.

The chain uses TRBV3-1 (or the pseudogene TRBV3-2) and TRBJ2-1; TRBD1 is a possible D gene (5 bases). This CDR3 has 18 residues. V was shortened by 1 base and J by 5 bases, with 21 bases between the two germline ends. In germline, CDR1 is LGHDT, CDR2 YNNKEL (reference sequence). The CDR3 nucleotides read TGTGCCAGCAGCCAAGTTGGTGTAGGGGCCCATACTAACAATGAGCAGTTCTTC. Its protein product is CASSQVGVGAHTNNEQFF.

The chain has TRBV29-1 and TRBJ1-1; a weak D match, TRBD1 (5 bases). The CDR3 consists of 14 residues. The V gene's germline CDR1 is SQVTM and CDR2 ANQGSEA. V lost 1 base to trimming and J lost 4 bases, with 13 bases between them. The CDR3 spells CSVEAAAQGTEAFF. The CDR3 nucleotides are TGCAGCGTTGAAGCGGCAGCCCAGGGCACTGAAGCTTTCTTT.

This clone turned up a few times. The chain employs TRBV5-4 and TRBJ1-1; perhaps TRBD1 as D (6 bases). The V end lost 4 bases, the J end lost 1 base, and 14 bases lay between the germline ends. The CDR3 runs 15 residues. CDR1 and CDR2 from the germline V gene are SGHNT and YYREEE (reference sequence). The CDR3 here is CASSPGQRGNTEAFF. DNA for the CDR3: TGTGCCAGCAGCCCCGGACAGAGGGGGAACACTGAAGCTTTCTTT.

The chain employs TRBV25-1 and TRBJ1-1, with D maybe TRBD1 (5 bases). V lost 8 bases to trimming and J lost 0 bases, with 16 bases between them. The germline CDR1 and CDR2 sequences are MGHDK and SYGVNS. This CDR3 is 15 amino acids long. CDR3 protein: CASRQTDILNTEAFF. CDR3 in DNA: TGTGCCAGCCGACAGACCGACATATTGAACACTGAAGCTTTCTTT.

This chain links TRBV6-2 or TRBV6-3 with TRBJ2-2, with 7 bases aligning to TRBD2. CDR1 MNHEY and CDR2 SVGEGT come from the germline V gene. V shed 2 bases and J 0 bases; nucleotides not matched to a gene: 6. The length of the CDR3 is 17 residues. The CDR3 sequence: CASSYETGGPNTGELFF. CDR3 bases: TGTGCCAGCAGTTACGAGACGGGGGGACCGAACACCGGGGAGCTGTTTTTT.

V is TRBV23-1 and J is TRBJ1-2; the D gene is possibly TRBD1 (6 bases). TRBV23-1 belongs to the ORF category, with a function that is uncertain. The CDR3 length is 14 residues. The V end lost 2 bases, the J end lost 3 bases, and 10 bases lay between the germline ends. In DNA form, the CDR3 reads TGCGCCAGCAGTCAAGGACAGATCCACTATGGCTACACCTTC. Translating gives CASSQGQIHYGYTF.

This rearrangement joins TRBV5-1 to TRBJ1-5; TRBD1 aligns across 7 bases. This CDR3 has 16 residues. V shed 5 bases, J shed 2 bases, and the junction held 10 bases outside the gene matches. CDR1 and CDR2 (germline): SGHRS, YFSETQ. This CDR3 reads CASRRGGGEGNQPQHF. The CDR3 DNA sequence: TGCGCCAGCAGAAGAGGGGGCGGGGAGGGCAATCAGCCCCAGCATTTT.

This clone has just one count. V and J are TRBV9 and TRBJ1-2, with D perhaps TRBD1 (5 bases). V lost 0 bases and J lost 7, with 19 bases in between. Germline V gene sequence: CDR1 SGDLS, CDR2 YYNGEE. The CDR3 length is 16 residues. CDR3 sequence: CASSVASDGRVGGYTF. The CDR3 coding sequence is TGTGCCAGCAGCGTAGCTAGTGATGGCAGGGTGGGTGGCTACACCTTC.

The chain is built from TRBV9 and TRBJ1-2; D remains unclear. Trimming took off 3 bases at V and 8 bases at J, with 17 bases between the two ends. Germline V gene sequence: CDR1 SGDLS, CDR2 YYNGEE. The CDR3 has 14 residues. The CDR3 here is CASSDSSYYGGYTF. CDR3 bases: TGTGCCAGCAGCGACTCTAGTTACTATGGAGGCTACACCTTC.

The gene calls are TRBV5-1 and TRBJ2-1; 9 bases align to TRBD2. From germline, CDR1 is SGHRS and CDR2 YFSETQ. Trimming cost V 6 bases and J 8 bases; bases outside gene matches: 15. The CDR3 covers 16 residues. Here the CDR3 reads CASTGTSSLVYDEQFF. The DNA for the CDR3 is TGCGCCAGCACCGGGACTAGCTCCCTAGTTTACGATGAGCAGTTCTTC.